A selection of T cell receptor beta chains follows, all from one sample in a study of neurological immune-mediated disorders. TCRdb recomputed calls from the 5' RACE reads with MiXCR, one row per CDR3 protein. The table lists around 50,000 distinct CDR3 sequences, roughly 15% of them singletons. Sequenced: PBMCs. The receptors shown here come from a man in his 60s in good health. Each CDR3 is given without its conserved first and last residue. Only some rows state a clone size, as once, few, many or a class for expanded clones.

V gene | clone size | CDR3 protein
TRBV7-2 | many | ASSPGVSRKDIQY
TRBV20-1 | many | SAFRDRWHDYGYT
TRBV6-6 | many | ASSFGLRSSYEQY
TRBV18 | . | ASSPPSKPTGELF
TRBV4-1 | many | ASSLTGYNSPLH
TRBV4-3 | many | ASSRSGRVTDTQY
TRBV5-4 | many | ASSLDGGRETQY
TRBV5-1 | many | ASSQGLAYEQY
TRBV24-1 | many | ATSDYGDGTGELF
TRBV6-6 | . | ASARHGTGELF
TRBV29-1 | many | SVDVGGSRETQY
TRBV12-3/TRBV12-4 | many | ASSTTGGEQY
TRBV29-1 | many | SVLPGQGIGGYT
TRBV5-1 | many | ASSLSRTSYNEQF
TRBV28 | . | ASREGGTNEKLF
TRBV10-2 | many | ASRRGSSYEQY
TRBV7-2 | many | ASSLELSGRVDHNEQF
TRBV7-3 | many | ASSQGGLGDTQY
TRBV28 | . | ASSLGGEDTQY
TRBV5-1 | many | ASSLGNEAF